This TCR beta chain was profiled in a study of follicular helper T cells after annual influenza vaccination. Germline V lookup: CDR1 LNHDA, CDR2 SQIVND (reference sequence). Unmatched junction bases numbered 9, after V lost 5 bases and J lost 4 bases. CDR3 length: 15 amino acids. The time point denotes: 2014-2015 season, 7 days after vaccination. Donors with HIV/AIDS, active malignancy, immunomodulators or active illness were excluded. TCRB was sequenced at Survey level resolution. Here immunoSEQ multiplex PCR was the method, and the copy in TCRdb shows in-frame clones only, minus some. The sample records 1,000 to 1,500 clones, 68% being singletons.

The chain is built from TRBV19 and TRBJ2-5, with 8 bases lining up with TRBD1. The clonotype comes from an adult who received the influenza vaccine. The specimen was CXCR5+ CD38+ circulating T follicular helper cells from blood, collected 7 days after influenza vaccination. Subset specified: circulating Tfh, non-naive CD4+CXCR5+PD-1+ (ICOS+CD38+ or ICOS-CD38-). The CDR3 DNA reads TGTGCCAGTAGTCCCCAGGGGGCTCGGGGAGAGACCCAGTACTTC. Its protein product is CASSPQGARGETQYF.